The 28 T cell receptor beta chains below were found in one sample sequenced in a study of identifying expanded T cells in peripheral blood. Only in-frame clones appear in the TCRdb table, and some are missing; sequencing was by immunoSEQ multiplex PCR. The repertoire holds about 94,000 clones, with roughly 87% as singletons. The sequencing sample was made of blood. These receptors were obtained from a person aged 18 to 70 in good health.

This chain uses TRBV18 with TRBJ1-1, with unresolved D. The CDR3 covers 15 residues. V lost 2 bases to trimming and J lost 5 bases, with 15 bases between them. Per germline, CDR1 KGHSH and CDR2 LQKENI. The CDR3 sequence is CASSPSKTSGTEAFF. CDR3 in DNA: TGTGCCAGCTCACCAAGCAAAACTTCTGGGACTGAAGCTTTCTTT.

The CDR3 sequence is CASRTGGGANVLTF. DNA of the CDR3: TGTGCCAGCAGGACAGGGGGAGGGGCCAACGTCCTGACTTTC. This chain uses TRBV2 with TRBJ2-6; TRBD1 matches at 9 bases. The CDR3 is 14 amino acids. The junction had 1 base not matched to a gene; V was cut back by 6 bases and J by 4 bases. Germline-derived CDR1 and CDR2 are SNHLY and FYNNEI.

A note on this clone: An end of the junction differs from the germline gene, which may be a read error. Other DNA sequences from this sample encode an identical CDR3 as well. The chain employs TRBV10-3 and TRBJ1-1, with D perhaps matching TRBD1 (5 bases). This CDR3 comprises 13 residues. Germline loops: CDR1 ENHRY, CDR2 SYGVKD. CDR3 amino acids: CAISGGLNTEAFF. CDR3 coding DNA: TGCGCCATCAGTGGGGGGTTGAACACTGAAGCTTTCTTT.

This chain connects TRBV7-9 to TRBJ2-4; the D gene is possibly TRBD2 (6 bases). The CDR3 is 14 residues long. Germline CDR1 SEHNR, CDR2 FQNEAQ (reference sequence). Trimming shortened V by 2 bases and J by 8 bases, and 13 bases separated the two germline ends. The CDR3 DNA is TGTGCCAGCAGCTTATTCTGGGGCGGGGACATTCAGTACTTC. Translated, it gives CASSLFWGGDIQYF. Variable domain in full (rest from reference TRBV7-9 and TRBJ2-4): DTGVSQNPRHKITKRGQNVTFRCDPISEHNRLYWYRQTLGQGPEFLTYFQNEAQLEKSRLLSDRFSAERPKGSFSTLEIQRTEQGDSAMYLCASSLFWGGDIQYFGAGTRLSVL.

This chain links TRBV20-1 with TRBJ1-1; D gene unclear. Trimming took off 3 bases at V and 8 bases at J, with 10 bases between the two ends. Germline V gives CDR1 DFQATT, CDR2 SNEGSKA (reference sequence). The length of the CDR3 is 11 residues. The CDR3 spells CSARVSGEAFF. CDR3 bases: TGCAGTGCTAGGGTATCAGGAGAAGCTTTCTTT.

The gene calls are TRBV19 and TRBJ2-3; a possible D gene is TRBD1 (6 bases). Between the trimmed V and J ends, which lost 7 bases and 6 bases, there was a span of 17 bases. Germline loops: CDR1 LNHDA, CDR2 SQIVND (reference sequence). This CDR3 has 14 residues. For the CDR3, the DNA is TGTGCCAGTACCTACGGACAGTGGGAGGATACGCAGTATTTT. Residues: CASTYGQWEDTQYF.

The V and J genes are TRBV6-6 and TRBJ1-3, with D maybe TRBD1 (6 bases). Germline CDR1 MNHNY, CDR2 SVGAGI (reference sequence). The CDR3 extends over 16 amino acids. V lost 6 bases and J 2 bases, leaving 17 bases between the germline ends. In DNA, the CDR3 is TGTGCCAGCAGACTAATGCGGGGGGGCCCTGGAAACACCATATATTTT. Amino acids: CASRLMRGGPGNTIYF.

The V gene is TRBV7-7, the J gene TRBJ2-1; a weak D match, TRBD2 (5 bases). Germline CDR1 and CDR2: SSHAT and FNYEAQ (reference sequence). This CDR3 spans 15 amino acids. Trimming pared 1 base from V and 4 bases from J, leaving 11 bases between. CDR3 sequence reads: CASSLDGGLYNEQFF. The CDR3 region has the DNA TGTGCCAGCAGCTTAGACGGAGGACTTTACAATGAGCAGTTCTTC.

The chain combines TRBV28 with TRBJ1-5, with D uncertain. From germline, CDR1 is MDHEN and CDR2 SYDVKM. This CDR3 contains 15 residues. V dropped 2 bases and J dropped 2 bases, with 10 bases sitting between them. CDR3: CASSLGRAGNQPQHF. The CDR3 nucleotides read TGTGCCAGCAGTTTAGGTAGGGCAGGCAATCAGCCCCAGCATTTT.

A single count supports this clone. At one end, the junction sequence differs from germline, possibly due to a read error. This chain links TRBV19 with TRBJ1-1; D is ambiguous. This CDR3 region has 14 residues. CDR1 is LNHDA and CDR2 is SQIVND in the germline V gene (reference sequence). The CDR3: CASNIGRTNTEAFF. The DNA of the CDR3 is TGTGCCAGTAATATAGGGCGTACGAACACTGAAGCTTTCTTT.

This clone was found once. The rearrangement uses TRBV5-1 and TRBJ2-5; 10 nucleotides agree with TRBD1. Germline V gene sequence: CDR1 SGHRS, CDR2 YFSETQ. After removal of 4 bases from V and 3 bases from J, the junction contained 3 bases not matched to a gene. The CDR3 sequence is 14 residues long. The CDR3 DNA is TGCGCCAGCAGCGCTGGACAGGGGGAAGAGACCCAGTACTTC. Its protein is CASSAGQGEETQYF.

This chain uses TRBV27 with TRBJ1-2, with a possible D match to TRBD1 (5 bases). The V and J ends lost 3 bases and 8 bases respectively, with 22 bases between them. Per germline, CDR1 MNHEY and CDR2 SMNVEV (reference sequence). The CDR3 length is 16 residues. As DNA, the CDR3 is TGTGCCAGCAGTTTTCTCGGGGCATCAGCGTTCGTCGGCTACACCTTC. Translation gives CASSFLGASAFVGYTF.

The chain joins TRBV5-4 to TRBJ2-5; TRBD2 agrees at 13 bases. CDR1 SGHNT and CDR2 YYREEE come from the germline V gene (reference sequence). The V and J ends lost 5 bases and 5 bases, in that order; junction bases with no gene match: 6. The CDR3 extends over 15 amino acids. CDR3 sequence (DNA): TGTGCCAGCAGAAGGACTAGCGGGGGAGGTGAGACCCAGTACTTC. Its protein is CASRRTSGGGETQYF.

The rearrangement uses TRBV9 and TRBJ2-1; D might be TRBD1 (6 bases). The CDR3 has 17 residues. Trimming pared 0 bases from V and 9 bases from J, leaving 22 bases between. CDR1 is SGDLS, CDR2 YYNGEE, per germline. CDR3 amino acids: CASSVDPLGTRRGEQFF. Here the CDR3 DNA reads TGTGCCAGCAGCGTAGACCCTCTCGGGACAAGAAGGGGTGAGCAGTTCTTC. Based on the CDR3 plus reference TRBV9 and TRBJ2-1, the full variable domain is DSGVTQTPKHLITATGQRVTLRCSPRSGDLSVYWYQQSLDQGLQFLIQYYNGEERAKGNILERFSAQQFPDLHSELNLSSLELGDSALYFCASSVDPLGTRRGEQFFGPGTRLTVL.

Points on this clone: Its ends do not fully match the called genes, so a read error is possible. This sequence joins TRBV5-5 and TRBJ2-7; D not certain. Germline V gene lookup returns CDR1 SGHKS and CDR2 YYEKEE (reference sequence). The CDR3 has 14 residues. The CDR3 spells CASTAPTDGYVQYF. The CDR3 DNA reads as TGTGCCAGCACGGCCCCCACGGACGGGTACGTGCAGTACTTC.

The V gene is TRBV19, the J gene TRBJ2-2, with TRBD2 as a possible D gene (5 bases). This CDR3 has 17 residues. Trimming shortened V by 7 bases and J by 1 base, and 19 bases separated the two germline ends. Germline V lookup: CDR1 LNHDA, CDR2 SQIVND (reference sequence). CDR3 nucleotides: TGTGCCAGTACCCCTACCCGGGGTCGCGGGAACACCGGGGAGCTGTTTTTT. As protein: CASTPTRGRGNTGELFF.

The chain joins TRBV28 to TRBJ2-1; 7 bases map to TRBD2. CDR1 MDHEN and CDR2 SYDVKM come from the germline V gene. V lost 1 base to trimming and J lost 2 bases; unmatched junction nucleotides: 5. The CDR3 spans 16 residues. CDR3 in DNA: TGTGCCAGCAGTTTATCCGGCGGGGGAACCTACAATGAGCAGTTCTTC. This encodes CASSLSGGGTYNEQFF.

The chain joins TRBV27 to TRBJ2-3, with no clear D. The germline V gene has CDR1 MNHEY and CDR2 SMNVEV (reference sequence). V lost 4 bases and J lost 3, with 11 bases in between. This CDR3 is 14 amino acids long. Here the CDR3 DNA reads TGTGCCAGCAGTTCGGAGCCTAGAACAGATACGCAGTATTTT. It translates to CASSSEPRTDTQYF.

The count of this clone is one. The J gene is TRBJ2-5, the V gene TRBV9; TRBD2 is a possible D gene (7 bases). The CDR3 totals 16 residues. Germline V CDR1 and CDR2: SGDLS, YYNGEE. V shed 0 bases and J shed 1 base, with 13 bases lying between them. The CDR3 loop is CASSVGGRGTQETQYF. DNA of the CDR3: TGTGCCAGCAGCGTAGGGGGGAGGGGGACCCAAGAGACCCAGTACTTC.

This chain joins TRBV15 and TRBJ1-4, with 7 positions matching TRBD1. The junction had 6 bases not matched to a gene; V was cut back by 1 base and J by 4 bases. CDR1 and CDR2 from the germline V gene are LNHNV and YYDKDF (reference sequence). The CDR3 spans 16 residues. DNA for the CDR3: TGTGCCACCAGCAGAGCCCGGGACAGTCATAATGAAAAACTGTTTTTT. Its translation is CATSRARDSHNEKLFF.

The chain couples TRBV30 to TRBJ2-5; D is unclear. The DNA end is a closer match to TRBJ2-7, so the J assignment may be wrong. The CDR3 runs to 12 residues. CDR1 is GTSNPN, CDR2 SVGIG, per germline (reference sequence). The CDR3 DNA is TGTGCCTGGAGTGTCACAGCCTACGAGCAGTACTTC. This encodes CAWSVTAYEQYF.

The chain uses TRBV5-6 and TRBJ1-2, with 7 nucleotides matching TRBD1. The CDR3 is 12 residues long. Trimming at V came to 3 bases and at J to 8 bases, leaving 4 bases not matched to a gene. CDR1 SGHDT and CDR2 YYEEEE come from the germline V gene. CDR3 nucleotides: TGTGCCAGCAGCTCCGGGACAGAAGGCTACACCTTC. The encoded protein is CASSSGTEGYTF.

V is TRBV21-1 and J is TRBJ2-4; the table's D call of TRBD1 was not tested on the DNA. TRBV21-1 is flagged as a pseudogene. This CDR3 has 14 amino acids. CDR3 residues: CADTGQLAKNIQYF. Here the CDR3 DNA reads TGTGCCGATACGGGACAACTAGCCAAAAACATTCAGTACTTC.

This clone is a singleton in its sample. This chain connects TRBV7-9 to TRBJ2-7, with a tentative D call TRBD1 (5 bases). The germline V and J ends were trimmed by 3 bases and 0 bases, with 15 bases remaining between them. The CDR3 covers 16 residues. CDR1 and CDR2 (germline): SEHNR, FQNEAQ (reference sequence). In DNA, the CDR3 is TGTGCCAGCAGCTTGGTAGGGGCCCCGAGCTCCTACGAGCAGTACTTC. Translation: CASSLVGAPSSYEQYF.

This chain connects TRBV10-3 to TRBJ1-1; D is undetermined. The CDR3 length is 13 residues. Germline V gene sequence: CDR1 ENHRY, CDR2 SYGVKD. Trimming pared 7 bases from V and 0 bases from J, leaving 9 bases between. CDR3 in DNA: TGTGCCATCACAAGGGAAGTGAACACTGAAGCTTTCTTT. Encoded protein: CAITREVNTEAFF.

The chain carries TRBV29-1 and TRBJ2-1; the match to TRBD2 covers 9 bases. J was trimmed by 9 bases and V by 4 bases; bases with no gene match: 7. Germline values: CDR1 SQVTM, CDR2 ANQGSEA. The CDR3 has 13 amino acids. The CDR3, as DNA: TGCAGCGTTGGTGGCGGGGGGGCCCCTGAGCAGTTCTTC. Translated: CSVGGGGAPEQFF.

V is TRBV5-6 and J is TRBJ1-2; 8 bases agree with TRBD1. From germline, CDR1 is SGHDT and CDR2 YYEEEE. V was clipped by 3 bases and J by 2 bases; unmatched bases: 0. The CDR3 sequence is 13 residues long. CDR3 loop: CASSWTGNYGYTF. The CDR3 DNA reads as TGTGCCAGCAGCTGGACAGGGAACTATGGCTACACCTTC.

The gene calls are TRBV2 and TRBJ1-2, with 9 positions matching TRBD1. Germline CDR1 reads SNHLY; CDR2 reads FYNNEI. J gave up 7 bases and V 6 bases, and 9 bases lay outside the gene matches. This CDR3 contains 14 residues. The CDR3 DNA reads as TGTGCCAGCAGCTTACCGACAGGGGGTGGTGGCTACACCTTC. Its protein product is CASSLPTGGGGYTF.